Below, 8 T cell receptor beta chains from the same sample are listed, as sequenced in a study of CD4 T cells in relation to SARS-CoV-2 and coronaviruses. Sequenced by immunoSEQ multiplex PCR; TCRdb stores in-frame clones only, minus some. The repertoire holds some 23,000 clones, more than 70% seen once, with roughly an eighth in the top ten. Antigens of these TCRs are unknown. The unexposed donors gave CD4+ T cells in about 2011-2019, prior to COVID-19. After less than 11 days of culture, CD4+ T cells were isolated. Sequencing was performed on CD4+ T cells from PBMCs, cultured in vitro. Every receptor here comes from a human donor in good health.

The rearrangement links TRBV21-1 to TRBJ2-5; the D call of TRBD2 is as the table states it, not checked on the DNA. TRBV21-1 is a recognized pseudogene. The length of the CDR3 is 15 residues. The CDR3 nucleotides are TGTGCCAGCAGCAACGGACTAGCGGGAGAAGAGACCCAGTACTTC. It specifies CASSNGLAGEETQYF.

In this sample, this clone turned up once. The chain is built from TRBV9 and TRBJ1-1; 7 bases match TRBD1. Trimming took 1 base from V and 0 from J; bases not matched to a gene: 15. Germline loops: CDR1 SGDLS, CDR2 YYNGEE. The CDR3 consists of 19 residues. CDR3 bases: TGTGCCAGCAGCGTATCGGTCCCCGACAGGGCCCAAATGAACACTGAAGCTTTCTTT. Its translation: CASSVSVPDRAQMNTEAFF.

CDR3 residues: CASSASQTGGQFF. CDR3 DNA sequence: TGTGCCAGCAGCGCCTCTCAAACAGGGGGTCAGTTCTTC. The J gene is TRBJ2-1, the V gene TRBV9; TRBD1 matches at 8 bases. The CDR3 totals 13 residues. The V segment lost 3 bases and the J segment 13 bases; nucleotides outside the gene matches: 9. Germline CDR1 is SGDLS and CDR2 is YYNGEE.

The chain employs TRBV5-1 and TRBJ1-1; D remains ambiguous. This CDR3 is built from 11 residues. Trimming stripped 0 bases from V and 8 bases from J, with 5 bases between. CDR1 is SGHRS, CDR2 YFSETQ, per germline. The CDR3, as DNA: TGCGCCAGCAGCTTGGGCACCGAAGCTTTCTTT. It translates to CASSLGTEAFF.

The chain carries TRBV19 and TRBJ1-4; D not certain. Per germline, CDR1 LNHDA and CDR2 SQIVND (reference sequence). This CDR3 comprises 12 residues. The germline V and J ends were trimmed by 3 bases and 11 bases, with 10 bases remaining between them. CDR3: CASSIETSKLFF. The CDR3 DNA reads TGTGCCAGTAGTATTGAGACGAGTAAACTGTTTTTT.

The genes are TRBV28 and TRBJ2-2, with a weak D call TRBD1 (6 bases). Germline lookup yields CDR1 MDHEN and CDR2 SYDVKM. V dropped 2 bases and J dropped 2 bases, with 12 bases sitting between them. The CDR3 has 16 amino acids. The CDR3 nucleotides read TGTGCCAGCAGTTTAACCGGGACATATAACACCGGGGAGCTGTTTTTT. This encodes CASSLTGTYNTGELFF.

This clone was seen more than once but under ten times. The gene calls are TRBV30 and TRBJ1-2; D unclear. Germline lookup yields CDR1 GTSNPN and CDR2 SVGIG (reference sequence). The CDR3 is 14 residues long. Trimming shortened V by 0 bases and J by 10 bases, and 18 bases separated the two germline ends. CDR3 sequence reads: CAWSVLGFRSAYTF. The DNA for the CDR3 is TGTGCCTGGAGTGTGTTAGGGTTTAGATCGGCCTACACCTTC.

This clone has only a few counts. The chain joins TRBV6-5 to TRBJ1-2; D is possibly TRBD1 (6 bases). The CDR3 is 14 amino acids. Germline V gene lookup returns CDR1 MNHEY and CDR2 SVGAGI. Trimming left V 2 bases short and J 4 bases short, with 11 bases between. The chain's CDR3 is CASSYQGPGYGYTF. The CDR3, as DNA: TGTGCCAGCAGTTACCAGGGGCCGGGCTATGGCTACACCTTC.